The following is a T cell receptor beta chain sequence with its context. CDR3 length: 11 amino acids. Losses at the gene ends were 4 bases for V and 10 bases for J; bases not matched to a gene: 3. CDR1 is SGHTA and CDR2 is FQGTGA in the germline V gene. The assay was immunoSEQ multiplex PCR, and TCRdb's table has in-frame clones only and misses some. The sample lists about 600,000 clones; around 78% were seen once. This sample is part of a study of shared clonotypes between healthy human individuals. There were no recent acute infections or vaccinations among the donors, who were healthy HIV-negative adults.

This clonotype was obtained from a woman between 35 and 50 years old in good health. Some clones in this sample may be carry-over from other donors' samples. V and J are TRBV7-3 and TRBJ2-7; 8 bases match TRBD1. The specimen sequenced was PBMCs. The CDR3 is CASSSDRVQYF. The CDR3, as DNA: TGTGCCAGCAGCTCGGACAGGGTTCAGTACTTC.